The TCR beta chain described here comes from a study of T cell responses to AZD1222 COVID-19 vaccine. Whole-study findings and limits: Reportedly, close to half of spike-specific TCRs are directed against unmutated variant regions.

The protocol was immunoSEQ multiplex PCR, while the TCRdb copy is restricted to in-frame clones and leaves out a portion. The table includes around 130,000 clones, approximately 94% detected once. Per the germline V gene, CDR1 is SGHVS and CDR2 is FNYEAQ. The CDR3 sequence is 12 residues long. V lost 4 bases to trimming and J lost 2 bases, with 6 bases between them. A note on this clone: Its antigen remains unidentified.

The source material was peripheral blood, sampled on day 0 of AZD1222 vaccination. The chain carries TRBV7-6 and TRBJ2-7; D gene unclear. The receptor was derived from an adult in good health. CDR3 sequence reads: CASSSSPYEQYF. Here the CDR3 DNA reads TGTGCCAGCAGCTCCTCCCCCTACGAGCAGTACTTC. The complete variable domain, with remaining parts taken from reference TRBV7-6 and TRBJ2-7, reads GAGVSQSPRYKVTKRGQDVALRCDPISGHVSLYWYRQALGQGPEFLTYFNYEAQQDKSGLPNDRFSAERPEGSISTLTIQRTEQRDSAMYRCASSSSPYEQYFGPGTRLTVT.